These T cell receptor beta chains were read from a single sample in a study of blood T cells in healthy people across ages. TCRdb recomputed calls from the 5' RACE reads with MiXCR, one row per CDR3 protein. The repertoire holds hundreds of thousands of distinct CDR3 sequences, with around three fifths as singletons. Sequenced input: blood. The receptor source for this set is a man aged 35-49 years in good health. Each CDR3 is given with its conserved first and last residue. D genes are given only for firm matches. Size values are once, few and many counts, or a class for expanded clones, and some rows have none.

abundance: NA; v_gene: TRBV5-6; j_gene: TRBJ2-2; d_gene: NA; CDR3nt: TGTGCCAGCATACGGTTCGGCCTAGGGACGAGCACCGGGGAGCTGTTTTTT; CDR3aa: CASIRFGLGTSTGELFF
abundance: NA; v_gene: TRBV5-1; j_gene: TRBJ2-5; d_gene: NA; CDR3nt: TGCGCCAGCAGCCCAACCCGGGACATGCCGTACCAAGAGACCCAGTACTTC; CDR3aa: CASSPTRDMPYQETQYF
abundance: once; v_gene: TRBV20-1; j_gene: TRBJ2-5; d_gene: NA; CDR3nt: TGCAGTGCTAGAGATGGAGGGGTCCCCGGGACAGTGTACCAAGAGACCCAGTACTTC; CDR3aa: CSARDGGVPGTVYQETQYF
abundance: NA; v_gene: TRBV30; j_gene: TRBJ1-5; d_gene: NA; CDR3nt: TGTGCCTGGAGTGTAGACGTCAGTCCGTCTTTGCCTAATCAGCCCCAGCATTTT; CDR3aa: CAWSVDVSPSLPNQPQHF
abundance: NA; v_gene: TRBV20-1; j_gene: TRBJ2-7; d_gene: TRBD1; CDR3nt: TGCAGTGCTTATGCGACCAGACCGGGACAGGGGGCCCACGAGCAGTACTTC; CDR3aa: CSAYATRPGQGAHEQYF
abundance: few; v_gene: TRBV2; j_gene: TRBJ2-5; d_gene: NA; CDR3nt: TGTGCCAGCAGTGAAAGGAGAGGTTTCGGGGAGACCCAGTACTTC; CDR3aa: CASSERRGFGETQYF
abundance: NA; v_gene: TRBV20-1; j_gene: TRBJ2-5; d_gene: NA; CDR3nt: TGCAGTGCTTGGGGAAGGGAGACCCAGTACTTC; CDR3aa: CSAWGRETQYF
abundance: NA; v_gene: TRBV28; j_gene: TRBJ1-2; d_gene: TRBD1; CDR3nt: TGTGCCAGCAGCCCCCCGACAGGGGGCGAAAACTATGGCTACACCTTC; CDR3aa: CASSPPTGGENYGYTF
abundance: NA; v_gene: TRBV7-9; j_gene: TRBJ2-1; d_gene: NA; CDR3nt: TGTGCCAACCAGGAGGCCTACAATGAGCAGTTCTTC; CDR3aa: CANQEAYNEQFF
abundance: NA; v_gene: TRBV20-1; j_gene: TRBJ2-7; d_gene: TRBD2; CDR3nt: TGCAGTGCTAGACGGAGCGGGAGCACAATTCCCTACGAGCAGTACTTC; CDR3aa: CSARRSGSTIPYEQYF
abundance: few; v_gene: TRBV7-9; j_gene: TRBJ2-7; d_gene: NA; CDR3nt: TGTGCCAGCAGTTTACGCCTAGTTGGGGAGCAGTACTTC; CDR3aa: CASSLRLVGEQYF
abundance: NA; v_gene: TRBV3-1; j_gene: TRBJ2-1; d_gene: NA; CDR3nt: TGTGCCAGCAGGGGCGTGATGCACAATGAGCAGTTCTTC; CDR3aa: CASRGVMHNEQFF
abundance: NA; v_gene: TRBV20-1; j_gene: TRBJ2-1; d_gene: TRBD1; CDR3nt: TGCAGTGCCCTTCGAACAGGGGATGAGCAGTTCTTC; CDR3aa: CSALRTGDEQFF
abundance: few; v_gene: TRBV6-5; j_gene: TRBJ2-7; d_gene: TRBD1; CDR3nt: TGTGCCAGCAGTTACGTTTCCGGGACAGGGATCTTTAACGAGCAGTACTTC; CDR3aa: CASSYVSGTGIFNEQYF
abundance: NA; v_gene: TRBV20-1; j_gene: TRBJ1-4; d_gene: TRBD1; CDR3nt: TGCAGCGCCGGGACAGGGCGTAATGAAAAACTGTTTTTT; CDR3aa: CSAGTGRNEKLFF
abundance: NA; v_gene: TRBV18; j_gene: TRBJ2-1; d_gene: NA; CDR3nt: TGTGCCAGCTCACCTGGACAGTTTAACAATGAGCAGTTCTTC; CDR3aa: CASSPGQFNNEQFF